These 30 T cell receptor beta chains came from one sample sequenced in a study of T cell repertoires in aging, cancer and after chemotherapy. The template was genomic DNA from peripheral blood, not RNA. Multiplex touch-down PCR with TRB-A/B primers amplified rearranged V-D-J TRB sequences. TCRdb used MiXCR to reprocess the multiplex PCR reads, holding one entry per CDR3 protein. The data hold approximately 9,700 distinct CDR3 sequences, with 20% to 25% observed a single time. The sequencing input was blood. Every receptor here comes from a human donor in good health.

This chain links TRBV5-4 with TRBJ2-1, with D possibly TRBD2 on 5 matching bases. This CDR3 has 15 residues. Between the trimmed V and J ends, which lost 0 bases and 6 bases, there was a span of 13 bases. The germline V gene encodes CDR1 SGHNT and CDR2 YYREEE (reference sequence). The chain's CDR3 is CASSLVLGSLNEQFF. The CDR3 DNA sequence: TGTGCCAGCAGCTTGGTACTAGGGAGTCTCAATGAGCAGTTCTTC.

CDR3 protein: CASSLVGLAGGDTQYF. DNA for the CDR3: TGTGCCAGCAGCTTAGTAGGACTAGCGGGAGGAGATACGCAGTATTTT. The chain combines TRBV7-9 with TRBJ2-3; 14 bases match TRBD2. V shed 1 base and J 5 bases; nucleotides not matched to a gene: 2. The CDR3 is 16 amino acids. Germline-derived CDR1 and CDR2 are SEHNR and FQNEAQ (reference sequence).

The rearrangement joins TRBV7-2 to TRBJ1-5; possible D gene TRBD1, 6 bases. V lost 6 bases to trimming and J lost 6 bases, with 12 bases between them. Germline V CDR1 and CDR2: SGHTA, FQGNSA. The CDR3 runs 13 residues. The CDR3 here is CASRGRGSQPQHF. The CDR3 DNA reads TGTGCCAGCAGAGGCAGGGGTAGTCAGCCCCAGCATTTT.

The rearrangement links TRBV18 to TRBJ2-5; 9 nucleotides match TRBD1. The CDR3 is 17 residues long. CDR1 is KGHSH and CDR2 is LQKENI in the germline V gene. Trimming cost V 0 bases and J 4 bases; bases outside gene matches: 9. The CDR3 nucleotides are TGTGCCAGCTCACCACCGACGACAGGGGGGGGGAGAGAGACCCAGTACTTC. It encodes CASSPPTTGGGRETQYF.

V and J are TRBV19 and TRBJ1-6, with TRBD1 as a possible D gene (5 bases). V was cut by 0 bases and J by 6 bases, with 18 bases left in between. The CDR3 consists of 18 residues. Germline loops: CDR1 LNHDA, CDR2 SQIVND (reference sequence). In nucleotides, the CDR3 is TGTGCCAGTAGTATAGAGGGGACCGTTTCCGTGGGTAATTCACCCCTCCACTTT. Translated: CASSIEGTVSVGNSPLHF.

This clonotype was recorded a few times. The CDR3: CSASGLAGYEQYF. Here the CDR3 DNA reads TGCAGTGCGTCTGGACTAGCGGGGTACGAGCAGTACTTC. The chain recombines TRBV20-1 with TRBJ2-7; 12 positions agree with TRBD2. In germline, CDR1 is DFQATT, CDR2 SNEGSKA (reference sequence). V dropped 6 bases and J dropped 4; count of bases not matched to a gene: 4. There are 13 residues in the CDR3.

The J gene is TRBJ2-1, the V gene TRBV5-1; 8 bases map to TRBD2. CDR3 size: 18 residues. Germline CDR1 reads SGHRS; CDR2 reads YFSETQ. With 4 bases clipped from V and 8 bases from J, the junction kept 20 bases outside the gene matches. CDR3 amino acids: CASSRTGTSSTRGDEQFF. CDR3 in DNA: TGCGCCAGCAGCCGGACGGGGACTAGTAGTACCCGCGGCGATGAGCAGTTCTTC.

By share of the sample, this clonotype is medium-sized. The chain carries TRBV19 and TRBJ1-5; D gene ambiguous. The CDR3 is 13 amino acids. V lost 7 bases and J lost 2, with 9 bases in between. CDR1 is LNHDA and CDR2 is SQIVND in the germline V gene (reference sequence). The CDR3 sequence: CASTYLGNQPQHF. The CDR3 nucleotides read TGTGCCAGTACCTATTTGGGCAATCAGCCCCAGCATTTT.

By share, this clonotype ranks as medium-sized. The genes are TRBV5-6 and TRBJ2-7; TRBD1 might be the D (5 bases). Germline V gives CDR1 SGHDT, CDR2 YYEEEE. V dropped 4 bases and J dropped 5 bases, with 16 bases sitting between them. The CDR3 is 14 amino acids. The CDR3 region is CASSPAGRVHEQYF. CDR3 nucleotide sequence: TGTGCCAGCAGCCCCGCTGGCAGGGTCCACGAGCAGTACTTC.

CDR3 sequence (DNA): TGCAGCGTTGATACAGGGGGGCGGCCCTACGAGCAGTACTTC. Translated: CSVDTGGRPYEQYF. V usage is TRBV29-1 and J usage is TRBJ2-7, with TRBD1 identical over 8 bases. This CDR3 comprises 14 residues. In germline, CDR1 is SQVTM, CDR2 ANQGSEA. V lost 3 bases to trimming and J lost 2 bases; unmatched junction nucleotides: 6.

Judged by abundance, this clonotype is medium-sized (0.01 to 0.1%). The V gene is TRBV6-1, the J gene TRBJ1-2; D remains unclear. The CDR3 runs to 14 residues. The ends were cut back, 1 base at V and 5 bases at J, with 11 bases in the middle. Germline CDR1 MNHNS, CDR2 SASEGT. The CDR3 nucleotides read TGTGCCAGCAGTGAAGGACGAACGGCGTATGGCTACACCTTC. Its protein product is CASSEGRTAYGYTF.

The V and J genes are TRBV27 and TRBJ2-2; 7 bases are shared with TRBD2. The CDR3 is 16 amino acids. J was trimmed by 3 bases and V by 6 bases; bases with no gene match: 10. Looked up from germline, CDR1 is MNHEY and CDR2 is SMNVEV (reference sequence). CDR3 DNA sequence: TGTGCCAGCAGACCGGGGAGGGCCCGATACACCGGGGAGCTGTTTTTT. Translation gives CASRPGRARYTGELFF.

The rearrangement joins TRBV5-1 to TRBJ2-3; 8 positions agree with TRBD2. V lost 4 bases and J lost 3; bases outside the gene matches: 16. Germline values: CDR1 SGHRS, CDR2 YFSETQ. The CDR3 has 18 amino acids. CDR3 in DNA: TGCGCCAGCAGCCCGGAGGGGCGGAGCGGGAGAGTAACAGATACGCAGTATTTT. Amino acids: CASSPEGRSGRVTDTQYF.

The chain links TRBV5-1 to TRBJ1-1; D is undetermined. This CDR3 is built from 14 residues. Germline values: CDR1 SGHRS, CDR2 YFSETQ. V lost 4 bases and J lost 5, with 15 bases in between. CDR3 in amino acids: CASSDPVSSTEAFF. The CDR3 region has the DNA TGCGCCAGCAGCGACCCAGTATCGAGTACTGAAGCTTTCTTT.

The CDR3 DNA is TGTGCCAGCAGCACAAACCTGGACTATCGGGGCTCCCAGTACTTC. Translated, it gives CASSTNLDYRGSQYF. V and J are TRBV7-9 and TRBJ2-5; the D gene is possibly TRBD2 (6 bases). The CDR3 covers 15 residues. Germline CDR1 and CDR2: SEHNR and FQNEAQ (reference sequence). The V and J ends lost 5 bases and 9 bases respectively, with 22 bases between them.

This clonotype is deemed medium-sized. The chain links TRBV6-5 to TRBJ2-7; D remains ambiguous. The V end lost 4 bases, the J end lost 0 bases, and 7 bases lay between the germline ends. CDR3 length equals 13 residues. Germline-derived CDR1 and CDR2 are MNHEY and SVGAGI. The CDR3 spells CASSSGDSYEQYF. The CDR3 DNA is TGTGCCAGCAGTTCGGGCGACTCCTACGAGCAGTACTTC.

Within the sample, this clonotype is medium-sized. The V gene is TRBV27, the J gene TRBJ1-2; possible D gene TRBD1, 5 bases. This CDR3 is built from 13 residues. Germline CDR1 is MNHEY and CDR2 is SMNVEV (reference sequence). Trimming took 6 bases from V and 7 from J, leaving 15 bases between them. The CDR3 reads CASRTALRGGYTF. The CDR3 DNA sequence: TGTGCCAGCAGGACAGCCCTTAGGGGTGGCTACACCTTC.

This chain uses TRBV27 with TRBJ2-5; TRBD2 is a possible D gene (5 bases). V lost 6 bases, J lost 1 base, and 15 bases lay in between. This CDR3 comprises 15 residues. In germline, CDR1 is MNHEY, CDR2 SMNVEV (reference sequence). The CDR3 sequence is CASRNLAAVQETQYF. In DNA, the CDR3 is TGTGCCAGCAGGAACCTAGCTGCGGTCCAAGAGACCCAGTACTTC.

The chain uses TRBV10-3 and TRBJ1-2; unclear D gene. The CDR3 extends over 13 amino acids. V was clipped by 8 bases and J by 2 bases, with 12 bases between them. Germline loops: CDR1 ENHRY, CDR2 SYGVKD. Here the CDR3 reads CAIATDLNYGYTF. The CDR3 DNA sequence: TGTGCCATCGCAACCGACCTCAACTATGGCTACACCTTC.

The chain carries TRBV12-3 or TRBV12-4 and TRBJ2-1, with 7 bases matching TRBD1. CDR3 length: 15 residues. After removal of 5 bases from V and 6 bases from J, the junction contained 10 bases not matched to a gene. The CDR3 reads CASSLRDRERNEQFF. The DNA for the CDR3 is TGTGCCAGCAGTCTCCGGGACAGAGAACGCAATGAGCAGTTCTTC.

V is TRBV25-1 and J is TRBJ1-1, with a possible D match to TRBD1 (5 bases). CDR1 MGHDK and CDR2 SYGVNS come from the germline V gene. Trimming removed 4 bases at V and 7 bases at J, with 22 bases between. This CDR3 spans 16 amino acids. CDR3 amino acids: CASSGFRGVGVDEAFF. DNA of the CDR3: TGTGCCAGCAGTGGCTTCCGGGGGGTAGGAGTGGATGAAGCTTTCTTT.

The J gene is TRBJ2-1, the V gene TRBV9; a weak D match, TRBD2 (5 bases). The CDR3 is 13 amino acids. V was trimmed by 3 bases and J by 3 bases, leaving 7 bases between them. Germline CDR1 reads SGDLS; CDR2 reads YYNGEE. The CDR3 bases are TGTGCCAGCAGCGCCGGGAACTACAATGAGCAGTTCTTC. Protein product: CASSAGNYNEQFF.

This rearrangement joins TRBV24-1 to TRBJ2-3; 7 bases map to TRBD1. Germline V gene sequence: CDR1 KGHDR, CDR2 SFDVKD. The CDR3 totals 16 residues. The V and J ends lost 4 bases and 6 bases, in that order; junction bases with no gene match: 12. The CDR3 coding sequence is TGTGCCACCAGTGAACCGGGACAGATCGTTTCGGATACGCAGTATTTT. As protein: CATSEPGQIVSDTQYF.

This rearrangement joins TRBV11-2 to TRBJ2-3; 7 bases are a match to TRBD2. Germline CDR1 and CDR2: SGHAT and FQNNGV. The trim removed 2 bases at V and 3 bases at J, leaving 20 bases unmatched. CDR3 size: 20 residues. The DNA of the CDR3 is TGTGCCAGCAGCTTAAGCCCTCCACTCGAGGGAGGGCCCTCTACAGATACGCAGTATTTT. It is translated as CASSLSPPLEGGPSTDTQYF. Complete variable domain (other parts from reference TRBV11-2 and TRBJ2-3): EAGVAQSPRYKIIEKRQSVAFWCNPISGHATLYWYQQILGQGPKLLIQFQNNGVVDDSQLPKDRFSAERLKGVDSTLKIQPAKLEDSAVYLCASSLSPPLEGGPSTDTQYFGPGTRLTVL.

The rearrangement joins TRBV15 to TRBJ2-3; D perhaps matches TRBD2 (6 bases). The CDR3 extends over 16 amino acids. Trimming cost V 4 bases and J 1 base, with 15 bases left between them. Germline CDR1 reads LNHNV; CDR2 reads YYDKDF (reference sequence). The CDR3 nucleotides read TGTGCCACCAGCATGGAGGGCGGTGTAGGCACAGATACGCAGTATTTT. This gives the protein CATSMEGGVGTDTQYF.

This clonotype was detected a few times. V usage is TRBV27 and J usage is TRBJ1-6; weak D call: TRBD1 (6 bases). The ends were cut back, 8 bases at V and 0 bases at J, with 17 bases in the middle. This CDR3 contains 17 residues. Germline values: CDR1 MNHEY, CDR2 SMNVEV (reference sequence). The CDR3: CASRPRGALSYNSPLHF. CDR3 sequence (DNA): TGTGCCAGCCGCCCGCGGGGGGCGCTCTCCTATAATTCACCCCTCCACTTT.

A word on this clonotype: A much larger clone differs by one base, so this may be a read error. This chain uses TRBV6-5 with TRBJ2-3; D remains ambiguous. Germline CDR1 is MNHEY and CDR2 is SVGAGI. The length of the CDR3 is 17 residues. V lost 0 bases, J lost 0 bases, and 13 bases lay in between. CDR3 in DNA: TGTGCCAGCAGTTACTCGAGGTGGACCTATAGCACAGATACGCAGTATTTT. Translation: CASSYSRWTYSTDTQYF.

This clonotype was detected only a few times. The chain employs TRBV7-9 and TRBJ2-1; tentatively, D is TRBD1 or TRBD2 (5 bases each). Germline V gene sequence: CDR1 SEHNR, CDR2 FQNEAQ (reference sequence). Trimming removed 4 bases at V and 7 bases at J, with 17 bases between. CDR3 length equals 15 residues. For the CDR3, the DNA is TGTGCCAGCAGCTCGTCCCGGGACGGGCGGAATGAGCAGTTCTTC. This translates into CASSSSRDGRNEQFF.

By its share, this clonotype is medium-sized. The chain carries TRBV13 and TRBJ2-7, with 8 bases lining up with TRBD1. Trimming cost V 3 bases and J 3 bases; bases outside gene matches: 1. Germline V gene lookup returns CDR1 PRHDT and CDR2 FYEKMQ (reference sequence). The length of the CDR3 is 13 residues. The CDR3 protein is CASSLGQDYEQYF. The DNA for the CDR3 is TGTGCCAGCAGCTTGGGACAGGACTACGAGCAGTACTTC.

A few counts support this clonotype. The chain combines TRBV7-3 with TRBJ2-3; 7 nucleotides line up with TRBD2. The CDR3 runs 15 residues. J gave up 4 bases and V 5 bases, and 9 bases lay outside the gene matches. The germline CDR1 and CDR2 sequences are SGHTA and FQGTGA. CDR3 loop: CASSPSGISADTQYF. CDR3 in DNA: TGTGCCAGCAGCCCCAGCGGGATATCAGCAGATACGCAGTATTTT.